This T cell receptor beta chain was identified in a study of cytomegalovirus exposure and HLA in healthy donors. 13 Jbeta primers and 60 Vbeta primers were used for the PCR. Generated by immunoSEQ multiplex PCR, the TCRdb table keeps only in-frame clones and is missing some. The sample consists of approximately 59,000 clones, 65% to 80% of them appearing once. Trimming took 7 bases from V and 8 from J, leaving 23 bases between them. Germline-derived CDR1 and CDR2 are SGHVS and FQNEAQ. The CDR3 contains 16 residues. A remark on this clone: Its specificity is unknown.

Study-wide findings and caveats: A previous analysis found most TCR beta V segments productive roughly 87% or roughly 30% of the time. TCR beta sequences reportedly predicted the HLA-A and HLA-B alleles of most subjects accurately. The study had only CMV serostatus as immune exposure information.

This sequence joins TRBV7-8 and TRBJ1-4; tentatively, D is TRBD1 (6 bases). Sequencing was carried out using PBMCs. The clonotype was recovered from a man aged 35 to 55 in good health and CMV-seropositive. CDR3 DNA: TGTGCCAGCACCAACCCTAGTCGGACAGTACCGGAAAAACTGTTTTTT. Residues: CASTNPSRTVPEKLFF.